A selection of T cell receptor beta chains follows, all from one sample in a study of response to subunit inactivated influenza vaccine. TCRdb reprocessed the RT-PCR reads via MiXCR and lists one record per CDR3 protein. The data contain 500,000 to 600,000 distinct CDR3 sequences, 14% of them singletons. This sample comprised PBMCs from blood, obtained approximately 13 days after vaccination. These receptors all come from a man aged 45 to 65 who received an inactivated influenza vaccine. CDR3s include the opening cysteine and the closing phenylalanine or tryptophan. Rows may omit the clone size; those that give it use once, few, many or a size class.

j_call: TRBJ2-7
clone_size: -
v_call: TRBV7-2
cdr3_aa: CASSLNGGGPYEQYF

j_call: TRBJ2-7
clone_size: -
v_call: TRBV7-2
cdr3_aa: CASSLGRGNYEQYF

j_call: TRBJ2-3
clone_size: few
v_call: TRBV7-9
cdr3_aa: CASSPRGFGTDTQYF

j_call: TRBJ2-3
clone_size: many
v_call: TRBV21-1
cdr3_aa: CASSAPSGSTDTQYF

j_call: TRBJ2-7
clone_size: -
v_call: TRBV18
cdr3_aa: CASSPLAGAHVEQYF

j_call: TRBJ2-7
clone_size: -
v_call: TRBV19
cdr3_aa: CASMRGQGLSYEQYF

j_call: TRBJ2-1
clone_size: few
v_call: TRBV12-3/TRBV12-4
cdr3_aa: CASGATSGSFYEQFF

j_call: TRBJ2-1
clone_size: few
v_call: TRBV29-1
cdr3_aa: CSVEGQGGLNEQFF

j_call: TRBJ2-3
clone_size: few
v_call: TRBV4-1
cdr3_aa: CASSRTGGQSTDTQYF

j_call: TRBJ2-7
clone_size: -
v_call: TRBV20-1
cdr3_aa: CSRSGTGGDEQYF

j_call: TRBJ1-5
clone_size: -
v_call: TRBV29-1
cdr3_aa: CSVGQAGNQPQHF

j_call: TRBJ2-5
clone_size: few
v_call: TRBV11-2
cdr3_aa: CASSLNPGLAVAETQYF

j_call: TRBJ1-6
clone_size: -
v_call: TRBV20-1
cdr3_aa: CSASSQANNSPLHF

j_call: TRBJ2-1
clone_size: few
v_call: TRBV9
cdr3_aa: CASSVYQGNEQFF

j_call: TRBJ1-6
clone_size: few
v_call: TRBV5-1
cdr3_aa: CASSYHRGYNSPLHF

j_call: TRBJ2-1
clone_size: -
v_call: TRBV15
cdr3_aa: CATSRGSQVNEQFF

j_call: TRBJ1-5
clone_size: few
v_call: TRBV20-1
cdr3_aa: CSAQPGQINQPQHF

j_call: TRBJ2-3
clone_size: -
v_call: TRBV18
cdr3_aa: CASSATSGRDTQYF

j_call: TRBJ2-7
clone_size: -
v_call: TRBV7-9
cdr3_aa: CASSLEGGGEYF

j_call: TRBJ1-2
clone_size: few
v_call: TRBV5-5
cdr3_aa: CASSLGARGDYGYTF

j_call: TRBJ2-7
clone_size: -
v_call: TRBV7-8
cdr3_aa: CASNPGLLVGTIEQYF

j_call: TRBJ2-1
clone_size: few
v_call: TRBV3-1
cdr3_aa: CASSHTGGADNEQFF

j_call: TRBJ2-7
clone_size: few
v_call: TRBV7-9
cdr3_aa: CASSLGGGDEQYF

j_call: TRBJ1-1
clone_size: -
v_call: TRBV10-1
cdr3_aa: CASSESILQNTEAFF

j_call: TRBJ2-5
clone_size: -
v_call: TRBV10-2
cdr3_aa: CASSEWRQEVTQYF

j_call: TRBJ1-2
clone_size: few
v_call: TRBV12-3/TRBV12-4
cdr3_aa: CASSFIGEGGYTF

j_call: TRBJ2-1
clone_size: -
v_call: TRBV18
cdr3_aa: CASSQALYNEQFF

j_call: TRBJ1-5
clone_size: few
v_call: TRBV25-1
cdr3_aa: CASSEYLGTGVQPQHF

j_call: TRBJ1-1
clone_size: -
v_call: TRBV11-1
cdr3_aa: CASSSDRAMNTEAFF

j_call: TRBJ2-7
clone_size: -
v_call: TRBV27
cdr3_aa: CASSLRVGLGQGGEQYF

j_call: TRBJ1-5
clone_size: -
v_call: TRBV28
cdr3_aa: CANSPGQLLSNQPQHF

j_call: TRBJ1-1
clone_size: few
v_call: TRBV7-2
cdr3_aa: CASSLQGRMNTEAFF

j_call: TRBJ2-7
clone_size: many
v_call: TRBV4-1
cdr3_aa: CASSQDLGTGYYEQYF

j_call: TRBJ2-2
clone_size: once
v_call: TRBV18
cdr3_aa: CASSRQGENTGELFF

j_call: TRBJ1-5
clone_size: many
v_call: TRBV2
cdr3_aa: CASRQQGAQPQHF

j_call: TRBJ1-1
clone_size: few
v_call: TRBV5-1
cdr3_aa: CASSLEGGAKNTEAFF

j_call: TRBJ2-2
clone_size: few
v_call: TRBV5-1
cdr3_aa: CASSLRLATGELFF

j_call: TRBJ2-1
clone_size: -
v_call: TRBV9
cdr3_aa: CASSKRGLAGGVSYNEQFF

j_call: TRBJ2-7
clone_size: -
v_call: TRBV7-2
cdr3_aa: CGSSLGEGLPYEQYF

j_call: TRBJ2-5
clone_size: -
v_call: TRBV24-1
cdr3_aa: CATSGRVQETQYF

j_call: TRBJ2-3
clone_size: few
v_call: TRBV3-1
cdr3_aa: CASAIGGAAADTQYF